These T cell receptor beta chains were read from a single sample in a study of technical replicates of blood from a handful of donors. Some clones are missing from TCRdb's copy, which holds only in-frame ones; the method was immunoSEQ multiplex PCR. The data show roughly 87,000 clones, roughly 91% seen once. Sequencing used T cells isolated from PBMCs. These receptors were taken from a human donor in good health. Both conserved end residues are trimmed from each CDR3.

CDR3aa	v_gene	j_gene
AIRDQDRAGELF	TRBV10-3	TRBJ2-2
ASSSPLAGENEQF	TRBV7-3	TRBJ2-1
ASSESGDSSSF	TRBV2	TRBJ1-1
ASSEIRGAGNTIY	TRBV2	TRBJ1-3
ASRRPGLAGNEQF	TRBV28	TRBJ2-1
ASGLGLAGYEQY	TRBV12-5	TRBJ2-7
ASSQDLAGRNYGYT	TRBV4-1	TRBJ1-2
ASSQDPGGRFDTQY	TRBV4-1	TRBJ2-3
ASGGQGNPNYGYT	TRBV6-1	TRBJ1-2
ATSRDRSAEYEQY	TRBV15	TRBJ2-7
AISGTGGAKETQY	TRBV10-3	TRBJ2-5
SVEFRGGTEAF	TRBV29-1	TRBJ1-1
ASSRPGLLNEQF	TRBV9	TRBJ2-1
AWDPGQGVPEAF	TRBV30	TRBJ1-1
ASSLSGLDEAF	TRBV10-1	TRBJ1-1
ATSRDTLGLPGPDTQY	TRBV15	TRBJ2-3
ASSVDGIRDTQY	TRBV9	TRBJ2-3
ASSQVGSRNEQF	TRBV4-1	TRBJ2-1
ASSPRTSGRAREQF	TRBV7-3	TRBJ2-1
ASSQRGQGANEQF	TRBV4-1	TRBJ2-1
ASSPQYRQGLKENTIY	TRBV27	TRBJ1-3
ASSPPGSYNEQF	TRBV7-2	TRBJ2-1
ASSLAEREEQF	TRBV7-9	TRBJ2-1
ASGQRAGTYNEQF	TRBV12-5	TRBJ2-1
ASRSQGNEQY	TRBV6-5	TRBJ2-7
ASSQEVGRPPNEQF	TRBV4-3	TRBJ2-1
ASSPGGGSGYT	TRBV7-2	TRBJ1-2
ASSLDGGSFYEQY	TRBV7-3	TRBJ2-7
ASSFRTFNNEQF	TRBV27	TRBJ2-1
ASSSDRYNEQF	TRBV7-7	TRBJ2-1
AWSVLSGVGEKLF	TRBV30	TRBJ1-4
ASSKADSNQPQH	TRBV19	TRBJ1-5
AISGLDRGLGGELF	TRBV10-3	TRBJ2-2
ASSQERFNSYNEQF	TRBV4-3	TRBJ2-1
ASSAQGSNQPQH	TRBV2	TRBJ1-5
ASSLDLWESSNQPQH	TRBV7-9	TRBJ1-5
ASSQDPVDSRAF	TRBV4-1	TRBJ1-1
ASGGREGLYTQY	TRBV6-1	TRBJ2-3
ASSVASGTYEQY	TRBV9	TRBJ2-7
ASSSQVDGELF	TRBV7-8	TRBJ2-2
SVEGGRDRRDTQY	TRBV29-1	TRBJ2-3
ASSYSGGTEAF	TRBV6-5	TRBJ1-1
SARTGRKLF	TRBV20-1	TRBJ1-4
ASSYLRTTMGEQF	TRBV7-9	TRBJ2-1
ASSLDRGAGELF	TRBV5-1	TRBJ2-2
ASSLAPSGRANTGELF	TRBV5-1	TRBJ2-2
ASSQVGENEKLF	TRBV4-1	TRBJ1-4
ASSQVEGGEEKLF	TRBV4-3	TRBJ1-4
ASSQGGRDTEAF	TRBV4-2	TRBJ1-1
ASSYSIHSSYGYT	TRBV6-5	TRBJ1-2
ASSYQEGWDTEAF	TRBV6-5	TRBJ1-1
ATDTRTDTQY	TRBV30	TRBJ2-3
ASSADFVSGELF	TRBV5-8	TRBJ2-2
ASSSRAYEQY	TRBV28	TRBJ2-7
ASSLVFGGREQY	TRBV7-2	TRBJ2-7
SVESLERARGLTQY	TRBV29-1	TRBJ2-3
ASSPSLNYGYT	TRBV5-6	TRBJ1-2